A single sample is the source of the 22 T cell receptor beta chains below, sequenced in a study of blood T cell repertoires in COVID-19. Measured with immunoSEQ multiplex PCR; TCRdb has only the in-frame clones, and not every one. The sample consists of 100,000 to 150,000 clones, 70% to 80% of them appearing once. The sequenced sample was peripheral blood. These receptors all come from a man aged 35 to 55 with active or convalescent COVID-19.

The rearrangement joins TRBV6-5 to TRBJ1-2; D remains ambiguous. This CDR3 has 15 amino acids. V lost 0 bases, J lost 4 bases, and 12 bases lay in between. The germline gives CDR1 MNHEY, CDR2 SVGAGI. CDR3 in amino acids: CASSYSSAGSYGYTF. The CDR3 DNA sequence: TGTGCCAGCAGTTACTCGAGCGCCGGATCCTATGGCTACACCTTC.

CDR3 amino acids: CASGGTSGRNNEQFF. In nucleotides, the CDR3 is TGTGCCAGCGGGGGGACTAGCGGGAGGAACAATGAGCAGTTCTTC. This sequence joins TRBV6-5 and TRBJ2-1, with 15 bases matching TRBD2. The length of the CDR3 is 15 residues. Germline V CDR1 and CDR2: MNHEY, SVGAGI. Germline trimming cut 8 bases from V and 5 bases from J; bases unmatched to any gene: 4.

This CDR3 is CASSSLRQFEAFF. CDR3 DNA: TGTGCCAGCAGCTCGCTACGACAGTTTGAAGCTTTCTTT. The chain combines TRBV11-2 with TRBJ1-1; D is possibly TRBD1 (5 bases). The CDR3 extends over 13 amino acids. CDR1 SGHAT and CDR2 FQNNGV come from the germline V gene. V was clipped by 4 bases and J by 7 bases, with 13 bases between them.

The chain uses TRBV30 and TRBJ2-2; 9 bases align to TRBD1. V was pared by 4 bases and J by 5 bases, with 8 bases of the junction left unmatched. Per the germline V gene, CDR1 is GTSNPN and CDR2 is SVGIG (reference sequence). The CDR3 spans 15 residues. The CDR3 is CAWNLGTGRTGELFF. The CDR3, as DNA: TGTGCCTGGAACCTAGGGACAGGGAGGACCGGGGAGCTGTTTTTT.

The rearrangement joins TRBV12-1 to TRBJ2-3; no DNA check was done on the table's D call, TRBD2. TRBV12-1 corresponds to a pseudogene. The CDR3 extends over 15 amino acids. CDR3 bases: TGTGCCAGCAGAGCGGAGGGGGGGGTGTTAGATACGCAGTATTTT. As protein: CASRAEGGVLDTQYF.

Regarding this clone: Other DNA sequences of this sample code for an identical CDR3. The gene calls are TRBV6-5 and TRBJ1-1; D uncertain. V shed 5 bases and J shed 6 bases, with 10 bases lying between them. CDR1 MNHEY and CDR2 SVGAGI come from the germline V gene. The CDR3 is 12 amino acids. CDR3 in amino acids: CASSPDRAEAFF. In DNA form, the CDR3 reads TGTGCCAGCAGTCCCGATCGGGCTGAAGCTTTCTTT.

About this clone: This may be a read error, as it is one base from a much larger clone. This rearrangement joins TRBV5-5 to TRBJ1-6; unclear D gene. CDR1 is SGHKS, CDR2 YYEKEE, per germline (reference sequence). V shed 0 bases and J shed 0 bases, with 4 bases lying between them. The CDR3 is made up of 15 amino acids. Here the CDR3 DNA reads TGTGCCAGCAGCTTGGAGAGCTCCTATAATTCACCCCTCCACTTT. Its protein product is CASSLESSYNSPLHF.

V gene TRBV2 combines with J gene TRBJ2-5, with 11 bases aligning to TRBD2. The CDR3 covers 15 residues. CDR1 and CDR2 from the germline V gene are SNHLY and FYNNEI. V lost 8 bases, J lost 5 bases, and 10 bases stayed unmatched. Written as DNA, the CDR3 is TGTGCCAGCGGGGGGACTAGCGGCGAGTCGGAGACCCAGTACTTC. It encodes CASGGTSGESETQYF.

The genes are TRBV28 and TRBJ1-2, with a weak D call TRBD1 (6 bases). Per germline, CDR1 MDHEN and CDR2 SYDVKM. Trimming stripped 5 bases from V and 0 bases from J, with 16 bases between. This CDR3 comprises 16 residues. CDR3 DNA: TGTGCCAGCAGTCAGACAGGTTCAAGAGCTAACTATGGCTACACCTTC. Its protein is CASSQTGSRANYGYTF.

This chain uses TRBV30 with TRBJ1-3; D gene uncertain. This CDR3 region has 12 residues. CDR1 is GTSNPN, CDR2 SVGIG, per germline (reference sequence). V lost 4 bases, J lost 4 bases, and 8 bases lay in between. The CDR3 loop is CAWTPLGNTIYF. The CDR3 DNA reads TGTGCCTGGACTCCCTTGGGAAACACCATATATTTT.

CDR3 residues: CASSEGAGTDTQYF. CDR3 coding DNA: TGTGCCAGCAGTGAAGGGGCAGGCACAGATACGCAGTATTTT. V usage is TRBV6-1 and J usage is TRBJ2-3; D call uncertain. Trimming removed 1 base from V and 1 base from J, with 6 bases in between. In germline, CDR1 is MNHNS, CDR2 SASEGT. CDR3 length: 14 residues.

The chain couples TRBV11-2 to TRBJ2-1; 8 bases agree with TRBD2. The CDR3 is 17 residues long. Germline V lookup: CDR1 SGHAT, CDR2 FQNNGV. V shed 1 base, J shed 8 bases, and the junction held 13 bases outside the gene matches. The chain's CDR3 is CASSLVVAGPPGDEQFF. In nucleotides, the CDR3 is TGTGCCAGCAGCTTAGTGGTAGCGGGACCTCCGGGGGATGAGCAGTTCTTC.

The rearrangement links TRBV10-1 to TRBJ1-1; a possible D gene is TRBD1 (6 bases). The V and J ends lost 3 bases and 5 bases respectively, with 13 bases between them. Germline CDR1 reads WNHNN; CDR2 reads SYGVQD (reference sequence). This CDR3 has 14 amino acids. CDR3 protein: CASSESRGRTEAFF. The CDR3 coding sequence is TGCGCCAGCAGTGAATCCAGGGGAAGGACTGAAGCTTTCTTT.

This sequence joins TRBV5-1 and TRBJ1-4; tentatively, D is TRBD1 (5 bases). From germline, CDR1 is SGHRS and CDR2 YFSETQ. The germline V and J ends were trimmed by 1 base and 0 bases, with 7 bases remaining between them. CDR3 length: 15 residues. CDR3 amino acids: CASSLRGTTNEKLFF. CDR3 nucleotides: TGCGCCAGCAGCTTGAGGGGTACAACTAATGAAAAACTGTTTTTT. Full variable domain (missing parts from reference TRBV5-1 and TRBJ1-4): KAGVTQTPRYLIKTRGQQVTLSCSPISGHRSVSWYQQTPGQGLQFLFEYFSETQRNKGNFPGRFSGRQFSNSRSEMNVSTLELGDSALYLCASSLRGTTNEKLFFGSGTQLSVL.

As DNA, the CDR3 is TGTGCCAGCAGTGAACCCGGAGCAACTAATGAAAAACTGTTTTTT. This gives the protein CASSEPGATNEKLFF. The V and J genes are TRBV6-1 and TRBJ1-4, with unresolved D. With 2 bases removed from V and 0 bases from J, the gap between germline ends came to 7 bases. Per the germline V gene, CDR1 is MNHNS and CDR2 is SASEGT. The CDR3 is 15 amino acids.

The V call is TRBV5-1, the J call TRBJ1-6, with 7 bases lining up with TRBD1. The CDR3 consists of 18 residues. V lost 4 bases, J lost 7 bases, and 17 bases stayed unmatched. The V gene's germline CDR1 is SGHRS and CDR2 YFSETQ. Here the CDR3 reads CASSPTGTLRSANSPLHF. In DNA form, the CDR3 reads TGCGCCAGCAGCCCGACAGGGACCCTTCGGTCCGCCAATTCACCCCTCCACTTT.

CDR3 region: CASSYPGNTEAFF. The CDR3 coding sequence is TGTGCCAGCAGTTATCCCGGGAACACTGAAGCTTTCTTT. This chain connects TRBV6-6 to TRBJ1-1, with no clear D. The V and J ends lost 3 bases and 1 base respectively, with 6 bases between them. CDR1 is MNHNY and CDR2 is SVGAGI in the germline V gene (reference sequence). The CDR3 is 13 amino acids.

The chain couples TRBV12-3 or TRBV12-4 to TRBJ2-3, with D possibly being TRBD2 (6 bases). The CDR3 extends over 13 amino acids. Trimming pared 6 bases from V and 3 bases from J, leaving 10 bases between. CDR3 sequence reads: CASRLTSTDTQYF. CDR3 DNA sequence: TGTGCCAGCAGGTTGACTAGTACAGATACGCAGTATTTT.

The sample holds a few counts of this clone. V gene TRBV7-9 combines with J gene TRBJ2-7, with TRBD2 matching over 7 bases. The junction had 2 bases not matched to a gene; V was cut back by 5 bases and J by 1 base. Germline V gene data show CDR1 as SEHNR and CDR2 as FQNEAQ (reference sequence). The CDR3 has 13 amino acids. DNA for the CDR3: TGTGCCAGCAGCGGGAGGGCGTCCTACGAGCAGTACTTC. This encodes CASSGRASYEQYF.

This chain uses TRBV3-1 (or the pseudogene TRBV3-2) with TRBJ1-1; 7 bases are a match to TRBD1. In germline, CDR1 is LGHDT, CDR2 YNNKEL (reference sequence). J was trimmed by 5 bases and V by 10 bases; bases with no gene match: 19. The CDR3 is 16 residues long. The CDR3 DNA reads as TGTGCCAACCCGAAATGCTTAGGGACAGCTTTTACTGAAGCTTTCTTT. It encodes CANPKCLGTAFTEAFF.

The rearrangement links TRBV24-1 to TRBJ1-2; 8 bases are shared with TRBD1. With V trimmed by 4 bases and J by 6 bases, 6 bases remained unmatched. The CDR3 loop spans 14 amino acids. Germline V lookup: CDR1 KGHDR, CDR2 SFDVKD. The CDR3 nucleotides read TGTGCCACCAGTGAACCGGGACAGGTCAATGGCTACACCTTC. Protein product: CATSEPGQVNGYTF.

The CDR3 loop reads CASSLTVEKLFF. The CDR3, as DNA: TGTGCCAGCAGTTTAACGGTCGAAAAACTGTTTTTT. This chain links TRBV28 with TRBJ1-4; no firm D call. The ends were cut back, 2 bases at V and 8 bases at J, with 6 bases in the middle. This CDR3 is 12 amino acids long. CDR1 is MDHEN, CDR2 SYDVKM, per germline.